This T cell receptor (beta chain) was captured in a study of blood T cell repertoires in COVID-19. Overall study context: Samples of COVID-19 (acute and convalescent) were obtained from the United States, Italy and Spain. PBMCs, B-cell-depleted T cells, or T cells were the source of the cDNA or gDNA that made up the material.

This table comes from immunoSEQ multiplex PCR, and its TCRdb copy is limited to in-frame clones, with some not included. This table has approximately 350,000 clones, 80% to 90% appearing once. Patients in Seattle were enrolled during active infection, then followed longitudinally. Source material: peripheral blood. The clonotype originates from a woman aged 25 to 45 with COVID-19, enrolled during active disease.

The CDR3 sequence is CASSEKLASYEQYV. The CDR3 DNA reads as TGTGCCAGCAGTGAAAAACTAGCGTCCTACGAGCAGTACGTC. V is TRBV2 and J is TRBJ2-7, with 7 bases lining up with TRBD2. CDR3 length: 14 amino acids. The V gene end was trimmed by 2 bases and the J gene end by 1 base; junction bases not matched to a gene: 2. The germline CDR1 and CDR2 sequences are SNHLY and FYNNEI.